Included here is one T cell receptor beta chain sequence, with context. Its recognized antigen is unknown. Base quality data are lacking; no much larger clone is found one base away. Library creation used the immunoSEQ multiplex PCR assay. In its TCRdb copy, this immuneACCESS table keeps in-frame sequences only and misses some clones. Where compared with another copy, unresolved V genes explain less than half of these, and the others have no known cause. The sample table shows 65,000 to 75,000 clones, and 80% to 95% are seen once. Roughly 3.9% of the sample comes from the top ten. The data stem from a study of T cell changes during pregnancy in multiple sclerosis (dated by TCRdb to about 2019). Regarding the research as a whole: The study looked at changes in the T cell repertoire across pregnancy in women with multiple sclerosis.

Reading the germline V gene gives CDR1 SGHTA and CDR2 FQGNSA. V is pruned by 5 bases and J by 2 bases, leaving 4 bases of the junction without a gene match. Including cysteine and phenylalanine, the CDR3 has 14 amino acids. Only the CDR3 part of the read is kept: 42 bases, read in frame from the first base. The sequences come from peripheral blood, collected after pregnancy. The sequence joins TRBV7-2 to TRBJ2-7; 9 nucleotides in the junction match TRBD1. The clonotype comes from a female donor in good health, enrolled as a control in a pregnancy study. The nucleotide sequence is given as TGTGCCAGCAGCGCAAACAGGGGGCCCTACGAGCAGTACTTC. Its coded protein is CASSANRGPYEQYF. When the CDR3 is completed using the reference TRBV7-2 and TRBJ2-7 genes on either side, the full variable domain is GAGVSQSPSNKVTEKGKDVELRCDPISGHTALYWYRQSLGQGLEFLIYFQGNSAPDKSGLPSDRFSAERTGGSVSTLTIQRTQQEDSAVYLCASSANRGPYEQYFGPGTRLTVT.